This TCR beta chain is drawn from a study of vaccination effects on CD4 cells after COVID-19. Study context: Post-vaccine samples followed the second dose by a median of 72 days.

With respect to this clone: The antigen is unknown.

TCRdb's table, derived via immunoSEQ multiplex PCR, lists solely in-frame clones and lacks some. The repertoire holds approximately 65,000 clones, with around 74% as singletons. Germline trimming cut 6 bases from V and 4 bases from J; bases unmatched to any gene: 9. In germline, CDR1 is SGHKS, CDR2 YYEKEE (reference sequence). The CDR3 is made up of 14 amino acids. Points from the study as a whole: Clones from infection and from vaccination both contracted markedly late after vaccination. Recruitment yielded few convalescent patients, and the study had no early post-infection timepoints.

Before any sequencing was done, the ViraFEST assay used viral peptide pools to expand antigen-specific CD4+ T cells. Cells that had been cultured for 9 to 10 days were the source of isolated CD4+ T cells. Participants got two doses of BNT162b2 or mRNA-1273 vaccine. Nobody among the vaccine recipients had prior SARS-CoV-2 infection (nucleocapsid antibodies were negative). This sample comprised CD4+ T cells from PBMCs cultured with HCoV-229E spike peptides, obtained after COVID-19 vaccination. This chain joins TRBV5-5 and TRBJ1-2; 7 bases align to TRBD1. The TCR originated in a human donor who received a COVID-19 vaccine. This CDR3 is CASTSQGGLYGYTF. CDR3 DNA sequence: TGTGCCAGCACTAGTCAGGGGGGGCTCTATGGCTACACCTTC.